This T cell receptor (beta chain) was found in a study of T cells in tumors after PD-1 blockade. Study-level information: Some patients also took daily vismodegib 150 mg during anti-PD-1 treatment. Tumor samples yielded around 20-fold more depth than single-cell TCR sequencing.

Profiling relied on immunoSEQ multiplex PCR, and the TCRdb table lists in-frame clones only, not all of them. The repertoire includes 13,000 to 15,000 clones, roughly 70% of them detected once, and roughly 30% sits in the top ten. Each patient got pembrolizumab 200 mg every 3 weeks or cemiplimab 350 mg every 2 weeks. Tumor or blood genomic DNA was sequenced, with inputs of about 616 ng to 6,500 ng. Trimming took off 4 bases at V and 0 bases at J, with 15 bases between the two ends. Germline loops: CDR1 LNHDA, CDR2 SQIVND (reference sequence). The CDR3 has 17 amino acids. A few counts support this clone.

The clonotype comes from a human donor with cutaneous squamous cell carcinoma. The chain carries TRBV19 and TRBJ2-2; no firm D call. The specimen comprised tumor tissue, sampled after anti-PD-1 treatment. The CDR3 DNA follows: TGTGCCAGTAGTACCCAGCGTACATTCACGAACACCGGGGAGCTGTTTTTT. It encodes CASSTQRTFTNTGELFF.